The rows below give T cell receptor beta chains drawn from one sample of a study of shared clonotypes between healthy human individuals. Sequenced by immunoSEQ multiplex PCR; TCRdb stores in-frame clones only, minus some. The data show around 600,000 clones, about 95% seen once. The specimen was naive CD8+ T cells sorted from blood. Receptors were obtained from a woman aged 25 to 39 in good health. CDR3s include the opening cysteine and the closing phenylalanine or tryptophan. D genes are given only for firm matches. Size is omitted from some rows. Given values are once, few, many or a class for expanded clones.

D: NA
V: TRBV27
J: TRBJ1-5
size: few
DNA: TGTGCCAGCAGGGTAAGACTCGGGAATCAGCCCCAGCATTTT
CDR3: CASRVRLGNQPQHF

D: NA
V: TRBV10-3
J: TRBJ2-7
size: NA
DNA: TGTGCCATCAGTGAGTCGGGGGTAGGTAACGAGCAGTACTTC
CDR3: CAISESGVGNEQYF

D: NA
V: TRBV14
J: TRBJ2-7
size: NA
DNA: TGTGCCAGCAGCCACCGCTCCACCGGGACGGGACGCTACGAGCAGTACTTC
CDR3: CASSHRSTGTGRYEQYF

D: NA
V: TRBV27
J: TRBJ2-7
size: NA
DNA: TGTGCCAGCAGTTTAAACTCCTTGCCTCAATTTTACGAGCAGTACTTC
CDR3: CASSLNSLPQFYEQYF

D: TRBD2
V: TRBV29-1
J: TRBJ2-7
size: NA
DNA: TGCAGCGTTCGGGGGGGAGGGCCGGAAGAGCAGTACTTC
CDR3: CSVRGGGPEEQYF

D: NA
V: TRBV2
J: TRBJ2-7
size: NA
DNA: TGTGCCAGCTTTGGAGGGTTTAGTGAGGACTACGAGCAGTACTTC
CDR3: CASFGGFSEDYEQYF

D: TRBD2
V: TRBV7-8
J: TRBJ2-7
size: NA
DNA: TGTGCCAGCAGCTTAAATTGGGACTACAATTACGAGCAGTACTTC
CDR3: CASSLNWDYNYEQYF

D: NA
V: TRBV5-1
J: TRBJ1-1
size: NA
DNA: TGCGCCAGCAGCTTGGTTTCGCCGGGAACGGATTTCAACACTGAAGCTTTCTTT
CDR3: CASSLVSPGTDFNTEAFF

D: NA
V: TRBV28
J: TRBJ2-2
size: NA
DNA: TGTGCCAGCACCGCTCCGGGACGGCACGCTGGCGGGGAGCTGTTTTTT
CDR3: CASTAPGRHAGGELFF

D: NA
V: TRBV6-1
J: TRBJ2-6
size: NA
DNA: TGTGCCAGCAGTGAAACAGGGTCTGGGGCCAACGTCCTGACTTTC
CDR3: CASSETGSGANVLTF

D: NA
V: TRBV4-1
J: TRBJ2-7
size: NA
DNA: TGCGCCAGCAGCCAAGATCCACCTTCAAGGGTTATCTACGAGCAGTACTTC
CDR3: CASSQDPPSRVIYEQYF

D: NA
V: TRBV7-8
J: TRBJ2-2
size: NA
DNA: TGTGCCAGCAGCTTAAGGAGAGGGTTAACCGGGGAGCTGTTTTTT
CDR3: CASSLRRGLTGELFF

D: NA
V: TRBV19
J: TRBJ1-5
size: NA
DNA: TGTGCCAGTAGTCACTCTCGAGGAACAGGGTCAAAAGGTCCGGCCAATCAGCCCCAGCATTTT
CDR3: CASSHSRGTGSKGPANQPQHF

D: NA
V: TRBV9
J: TRBJ2-7
size: NA
DNA: TGTGCCAGCAGTCGGGATGAAAGCTACGAGCAGTACTTC
CDR3: CASSRDESYEQYF

D: NA
V: TRBV15
J: TRBJ2-1
size: NA
DNA: TGTGCCACCAGCAAAATGACAGGGACTGACTACAATGAGCAGTTCTTC
CDR3: CATSKMTGTDYNEQFF

D: NA
V: TRBV28
J: TRBJ1-1
size: NA
DNA: TGTGCCAGCACCCCCTTAGGGGGGACTGAAGCTTTCTTT
CDR3: CASTPLGGTEAFF

D: TRBD2
V: TRBV7-9
J: TRBJ2-1
size: NA
DNA: TGTGCCAGCAGCTTAGGGAGCGGGAGATACAATGAGCAGTTCTTC
CDR3: CASSLGSGRYNEQFF

D: TRBD2
V: TRBV5-1
J: TRBJ2-5
size: NA
DNA: TGCGCCAGCAGCACAGGACTAGTTAACGAAGAGACCCAGTACTTC
CDR3: CASSTGLVNEETQYF

D: NA
V: TRBV4-1
J: TRBJ2-1
size: NA
DNA: TGCGCCAGCAGCCAAGGCAGGGCCTCTGAGCAGTTCTTC
CDR3: CASSQGRASEQFF

D: NA
V: TRBV27
J: TRBJ1-1
size: NA
DNA: TGTGCCAGCAGTTTATCGTTGGCAGTGAACACTGAAGCTTTCTTT
CDR3: CASSLSLAVNTEAFF

D: NA
V: TRBV7-9
J: TRBJ2-7
size: NA
DNA: TGTGCCAGCAGCAGATCCGACGGACCGGGAAGGTACGAGCAGTACTTC
CDR3: CASSRSDGPGRYEQYF

D: NA
V: TRBV7-7
J: TRBJ1-5
size: NA
DNA: TGTGCCAGCAGCCCACCCGGGGGGCCGGGGGGGAATCAGCCCCAGCATTTT
CDR3: CASSPPGGPGGNQPQHF

D: TRBD1
V: TRBV13
J: TRBJ1-1
size: NA
DNA: TGTGCCAGCAGCGAGCCAGGGGGCGAAGCTGAAGCTTTCTTT
CDR3: CASSEPGGEAEAFF

D: TRBD2
V: TRBV27
J: TRBJ2-1
size: NA
DNA: TGTGCCAGCAGCCAACGCGGGGGTCTAATCAATGAGCAGTTCTTC
CDR3: CASSQRGGLINEQFF

D: TRBD2
V: TRBV27
J: TRBJ2-7
size: NA
DNA: TGTGCCAGCAGTTTTGGAGCGGGAGTCCCCTACGAGCAGTACTTC
CDR3: CASSFGAGVPYEQYF

D: NA
V: TRBV19
J: TRBJ1-4
size: NA
DNA: TGTGCCAGTAGTATAGATCTACCAGGGCGGAATGAAAAACTGTTTTTT
CDR3: CASSIDLPGRNEKLFF

D: NA
V: TRBV28
J: TRBJ2-7
size: NA
DNA: TGTGCCAGCAGTTTCGGGACCGACGAGCAGTACTTC
CDR3: CASSFGTDEQYF

D: NA
V: TRBV7-9
J: TRBJ2-7
size: NA
DNA: TGTGCCAGCAGCCGAACTAGTTCCTACGAGCAGTACTTC
CDR3: CASSRTSSYEQYF

D: TRBD2
V: TRBV2
J: TRBJ2-3
size: NA
DNA: TGTGCCAGCAGTGAAGAGCGGGAGAAGTGGAGAACAGATACGCAGTATTTT
CDR3: CASSEEREKWRTDTQYF

D: TRBD2
V: TRBV7-9
J: TRBJ2-1
size: NA
DNA: TGTGCCAGCAGCCAAGGGACTAGCGGGAGGCCCCCCTACAATGAGCAGTTCTTC
CDR3: CASSQGTSGRPPYNEQFF

D: TRBD2
V: TRBV27
J: TRBJ2-7
size: once
DNA: TGTGCCAGCAGTTTAAGGGCGGGGGGATCCTACGAGCAGTACTTC
CDR3: CASSLRAGGSYEQYF

D: NA
V: TRBV27
J: TRBJ1-4
size: once
DNA: TGTGCCAGCAGTTTATTAACAGATGAAAAACTGTTTTTT
CDR3: CASSLLTDEKLFF

D: TRBD2
V: TRBV28
J: TRBJ2-3
size: NA
DNA: TGTGCCAGCGGAGCTAGCGGGAGGGCCCTCAGCACAGATACGCAGTATTTT
CDR3: CASGASGRALSTDTQYF

D: TRBD2
V: TRBV5-1
J: TRBJ2-1
size: NA
DNA: TGCGCCAGCAGCTTAGGGACTAATTCCTACAATGAGCAGTTCTTC
CDR3: CASSLGTNSYNEQFF

D: NA
V: TRBV4-1
J: TRBJ1-1
size: NA
DNA: TGCGCCAGCAGCCAATTACATGGAACGATGAACACTGAAGCTTTCTTT
CDR3: CASSQLHGTMNTEAFF

D: TRBD1
V: TRBV7-9
J: TRBJ1-1
size: NA
DNA: TGTGCCAGCAGCTTTAGGAGGGGGGGACAGATTTTGAACACTGAAGCTTTCTTT
CDR3: CASSFRRGGQILNTEAFF

D: TRBD1
V: TRBV4-1
J: TRBJ1-1
size: NA
DNA: TGCGCCAGCAGCCAAGAGGGTGGCAGGACAGGGTTCACTGAAGCTTTCTTT
CDR3: CASSQEGGRTGFTEAFF

D: NA
V: TRBV2
J: TRBJ1-3
size: NA
DNA: TGTGCCAGCAGTGCTTCCAGGAACTCTGGAAACACCATATATTTT
CDR3: CASSASRNSGNTIYF

D: NA
V: TRBV28
J: TRBJ1-5
size: NA
DNA: TGTGCCAGCAGGCCCGCGGCCAGGGGCAATCAGCCCCAGCATTTT
CDR3: CASRPAARGNQPQHF

D: NA
V: TRBV9
J: TRBJ2-7
size: NA
DNA: TGTGCCAGCAGCGTGGGCCAGGGGATATCGTACGAGCAGTACTTC
CDR3: CASSVGQGISYEQYF

D: TRBD1
V: TRBV28
J: TRBJ1-1
size: NA
DNA: TGTGCCAGCAATGCCTTCACGACAGGGAGGAACACTGAAGCTTTCTTT
CDR3: CASNAFTTGRNTEAFF

D: TRBD2
V: TRBV9
J: TRBJ2-5
size: NA
DNA: TGTGCCAGCAGCGTAGGGACTAGCGGCGTTCGAGAGACCCAGTACTTC
CDR3: CASSVGTSGVRETQYF

D: TRBD1
V: TRBV6-5
J: TRBJ2-1
size: once
DNA: TGTGCCAGCAGTGCACAGGGGTCCTACAATGAGCAGTTCTTC
CDR3: CASSAQGSYNEQFF

D: TRBD1
V: TRBV7-8
J: TRBJ1-6
size: NA
DNA: TGTGCCAGCAGCTGGACAGGACAGGGTACTTCACCCCTCCACTTT
CDR3: CASSWTGQGTSPLHF

D: NA
V: TRBV6-6
J: TRBJ2-7
size: NA
DNA: TGTGCCAGCAGTCAGGACTTTAGCTCCTACGAGCAGTACTTC
CDR3: CASSQDFSSYEQYF

D: NA
V: TRBV10-2
J: TRBJ2-7
size: NA
DNA: TGCGCCAGCAGTGACCGGGCCGAGCAGTACTTC
CDR3: CASSDRAEQYF

D: TRBD1
V: TRBV7-9
J: TRBJ2-7
size: NA
DNA: TGTGCCAGCAGCTTCTACCGGGACAGCGTCTCCTACGAGCAGTACTTC
CDR3: CASSFYRDSVSYEQYF

D: NA
V: TRBV18
J: TRBJ1-1
size: NA
DNA: TGTGCCAGCTCACGTGGACAGCCTGAAGCTTTCTTT
CDR3: CASSRGQPEAFF

D: NA
V: TRBV28
J: TRBJ2-7
size: NA
DNA: TGTGCCAGCAGTTTAACCCCCAGGGCAATTAGCGAGCAGTACTTC
CDR3: CASSLTPRAISEQYF

D: TRBD1
V: TRBV10-3
J: TRBJ2-7
size: NA
DNA: TGTGCCATGGGGACAGAAACCTACGAGCAGTACTTC
CDR3: CAMGTETYEQYF

D: NA
V: TRBV12-1
J: TRBJ2-1
size: NA
DNA: TGTGCCAGCAGTTTCAGGACAGAAAGCTCCTACAATGAGCAGTTCTTC
CDR3: CASSFRTESSYNEQFF

D: NA
V: TRBV7-9
J: TRBJ1-3
size: NA
DNA: TGTGCCAGCAGCTTCAACAGGGAGTGGGGCAGAAACACCATATATTTT
CDR3: CASSFNREWGRNTIYF

D: NA
V: TRBV7-9
J: TRBJ2-6
size: NA
DNA: TGTGCCAGCAGCTTAGTTGAAGGGGCCAACGTCCTGACTTTC
CDR3: CASSLVEGANVLTF

D: NA
V: TRBV27
J: TRBJ1-2
size: NA
DNA: TGTGCCAGCAACCCCCTCGGTTCTAACTATGGCTACACCTTC
CDR3: CASNPLGSNYGYTF

D: TRBD2
V: TRBV29-1
J: TRBJ2-7
size: once
DNA: TGCAGCGTTGAACTAGCGGGAGGGCTCTACGAGCAGTACTTC
CDR3: CSVELAGGLYEQYF